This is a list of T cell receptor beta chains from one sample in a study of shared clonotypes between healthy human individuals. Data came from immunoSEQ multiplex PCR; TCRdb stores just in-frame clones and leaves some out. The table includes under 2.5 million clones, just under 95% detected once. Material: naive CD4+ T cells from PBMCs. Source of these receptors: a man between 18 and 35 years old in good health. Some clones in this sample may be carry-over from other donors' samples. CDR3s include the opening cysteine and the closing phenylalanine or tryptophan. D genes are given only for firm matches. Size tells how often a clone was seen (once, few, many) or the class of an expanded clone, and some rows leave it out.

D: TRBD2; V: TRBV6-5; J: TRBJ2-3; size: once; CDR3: CASSPGLAAPDTQYF; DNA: TGTGCCAGCAGTCCGGGACTAGCGGCGCCAGATACGCAGTATTTT
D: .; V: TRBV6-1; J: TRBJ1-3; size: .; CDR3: CASSEVQSGNTIYF; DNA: TGTGCCAGCAGTGAAGTCCAGTCTGGAAACACCATATATTTT
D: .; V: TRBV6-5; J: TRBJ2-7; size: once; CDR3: CASSYPPAGSYEQYF; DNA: TGTGCCAGCAGTTATCCCCCCGCCGGTTCCTACGAGCAGTACTTC
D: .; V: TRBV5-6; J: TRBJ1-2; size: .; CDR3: CASSVGDRRYGYTF; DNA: TGTGCCAGCAGCGTGGGAGACAGGAGGTATGGCTACACCTTC
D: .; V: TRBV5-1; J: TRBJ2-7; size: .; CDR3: CASSLDGGEDEQYF; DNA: TGCGCCAGCAGCTTGGACGGGGGAGAGGACGAGCAGTACTTC
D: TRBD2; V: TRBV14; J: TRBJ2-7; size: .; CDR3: CASSRGLAGLYEQYF; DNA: TGTGCCAGCAGCCGGGGACTAGCGGGATTATACGAGCAGTACTTC
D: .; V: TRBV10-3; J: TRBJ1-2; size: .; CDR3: CAIGRTGNYGYTF; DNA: TGTGCCATCGGGAGAACAGGGAACTATGGCTACACCTTC
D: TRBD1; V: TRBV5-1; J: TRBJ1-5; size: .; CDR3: CASSPGTAADQPQHF; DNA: TGCGCCAGCAGCCCGGGGACAGCGGCGGATCAGCCCCAGCATTTT
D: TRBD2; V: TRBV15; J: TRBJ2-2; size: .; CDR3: CATSRDFRGLAGGIGELFF; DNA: TGTGCCACCAGCAGGGACTTTAGGGGACTAGCGGGAGGTATCGGGGAGCTGTTTTTT
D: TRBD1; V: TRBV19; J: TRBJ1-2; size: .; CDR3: CASRRGLRGYTF; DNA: TGTGCCAGTAGAAGGGGGCTAAGGGGCTACACCTTC
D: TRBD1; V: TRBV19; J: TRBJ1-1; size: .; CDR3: CASSMGQGLNTEAFF; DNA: TGTGCCAGTAGTATGGGACAGGGCCTAAACACTGAAGCTTTCTTT
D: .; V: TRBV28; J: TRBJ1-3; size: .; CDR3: CASSLWINRSGNTIYF; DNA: TGTGCCAGCAGTTTATGGATTAACAGATCTGGAAACACCATATATTTT
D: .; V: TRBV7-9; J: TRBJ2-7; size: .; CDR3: CASSLGQGFYEQYF; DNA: TGTGCCAGCAGCTTAGGGCAGGGGTTCTACGAGCAGTACTTC
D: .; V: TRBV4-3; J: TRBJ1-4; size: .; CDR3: CASSPRWATNEKLFF; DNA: TGCGCCAGCAGCCCCCGGTGGGCAACTAATGAAAAACTGTTTTTT
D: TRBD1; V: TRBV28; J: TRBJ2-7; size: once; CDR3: CASSPGQGVAYEQYF; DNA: TGTGCCAGCAGCCCGGGACAGGGGGTCGCCTACGAGCAGTACTTC
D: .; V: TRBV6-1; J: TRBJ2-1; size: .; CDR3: CASSEEGWSYNEQFF; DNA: TGTGCCAGCAGTGAAGAAGGGTGGTCCTACAATGAGCAGTTCTTC
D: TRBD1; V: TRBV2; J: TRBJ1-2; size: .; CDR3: CASSYDRANYGYTF; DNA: TGTGCCAGCAGTTACGACAGGGCTAACTATGGCTACACCTTC
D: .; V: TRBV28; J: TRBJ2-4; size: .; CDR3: CASSFPSWRDKNIQYF; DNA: TGTGCCAGCAGTTTTCCGTCGTGGAGGGACAAAAACATTCAGTACTTC
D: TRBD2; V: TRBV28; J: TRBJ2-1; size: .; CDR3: CALVGTSGSSYNEQFF; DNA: TGTGCCCTAGTGGGGACTAGCGGGTCCTCCTACAATGAGCAGTTCTTC
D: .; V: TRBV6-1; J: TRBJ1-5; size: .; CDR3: CASSEVIRGSNQPQHF; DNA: TGTGCCAGCAGTGAAGTTATACGAGGTAGCAATCAGCCCCAGCATTTT
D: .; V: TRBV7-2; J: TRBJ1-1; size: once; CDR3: CASSLARVSEAFF; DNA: TGTGCCAGCAGCTTAGCTCGGGTGAGTGAAGCTTTCTTT
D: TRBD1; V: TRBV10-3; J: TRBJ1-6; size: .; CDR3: CAATGGGGSPLHF; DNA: TGTGCCGCGACAGGGGGCGGCGGATCACCCCTCCACTTT
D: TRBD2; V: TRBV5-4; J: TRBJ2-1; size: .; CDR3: CASSLAGGPNEQFF; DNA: TGTGCCAGCAGCTTGGCGGGAGGGCCTAATGAGCAGTTCTTC
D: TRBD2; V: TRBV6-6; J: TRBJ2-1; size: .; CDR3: CASNPSGYNEQFF; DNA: TGTGCCAGCAATCCTAGCGGTTACAATGAGCAGTTCTTC
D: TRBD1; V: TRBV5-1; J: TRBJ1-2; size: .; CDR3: CASSFGTDGGYTF; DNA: TGCGCCAGCAGCTTCGGGACAGATGGCGGCTACACCTTC
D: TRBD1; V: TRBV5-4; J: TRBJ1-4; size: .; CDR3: CASSSTGGAEKLFF; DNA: TGTGCCAGCAGCTCTACAGGGGGCGCTGAAAAACTGTTTTTT
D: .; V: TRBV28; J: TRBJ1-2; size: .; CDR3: CASSLLLRRGVDGYTF; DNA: TGTGCCAGCAGTTTATTGTTAAGGAGGGGGGTCGATGGCTACACCTTC
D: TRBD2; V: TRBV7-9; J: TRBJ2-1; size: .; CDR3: CASSLKGGAGGYYNEQFF; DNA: TGTGCCAGCAGCTTAAAGGGTGGAGCGGGAGGGTACTACAATGAGCAGTTCTTC
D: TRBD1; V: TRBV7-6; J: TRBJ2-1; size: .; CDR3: CASSMTGGSYNEQFF; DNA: TGTGCCAGCAGCATGACAGGGGGCTCCTACAATGAGCAGTTCTTC
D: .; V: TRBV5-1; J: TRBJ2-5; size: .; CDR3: CASSPEIQETQYF; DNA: TGCGCCAGCAGCCCGGAAATCCAAGAGACCCAGTACTTC
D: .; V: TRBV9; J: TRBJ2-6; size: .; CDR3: CASSDRWGAGANVLTF; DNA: TGTGCCAGCAGCGATAGATGGGGGGCTGGGGCCAACGTCCTGACTTTC
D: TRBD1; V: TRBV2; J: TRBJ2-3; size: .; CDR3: CASRDRGSRDTQYF; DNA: TGTGCCAGCAGGGACAGGGGTTCTCGAGATACGCAGTATTTT
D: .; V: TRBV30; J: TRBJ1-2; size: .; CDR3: CAWTNGGDDYTF; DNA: TGTGCCTGGACGAACGGGGGCGACGACTACACCTTC
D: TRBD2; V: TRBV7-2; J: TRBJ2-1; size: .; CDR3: CASSLTSGRGEQFF; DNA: TGTGCCAGCAGCTTAACTAGCGGGAGAGGTGAGCAGTTCTTC
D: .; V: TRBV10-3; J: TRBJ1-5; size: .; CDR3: CAISVSHQDEPQHF; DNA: TGTGCCATCAGTGTTTCGCACCAGGACGAGCCCCAGCATTTT
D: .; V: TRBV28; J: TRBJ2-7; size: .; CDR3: CASNQVGHEQYF; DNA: TGTGCCAGCAACCAGGTAGGCCACGAGCAGTACTTC
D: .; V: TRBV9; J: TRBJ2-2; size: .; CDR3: CASSARGPVGELFF; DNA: TGTGCCAGCAGCGCGAGGGGCCCTGTAGGGGAGCTGTTTTTT
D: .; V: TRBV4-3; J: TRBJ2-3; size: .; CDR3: CASSKQLQTDTQYF; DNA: TGCGCCAGCAGCAAGCAGCTACAAACAGATACGCAGTATTTT
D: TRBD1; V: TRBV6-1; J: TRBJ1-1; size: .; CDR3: CAGINRGPPLTEAFF; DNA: TGTGCCGGCATTAACAGGGGGCCGCCTCTCACTGAAGCTTTCTTT
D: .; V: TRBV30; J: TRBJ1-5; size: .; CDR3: CAWSGQGGQPQHF; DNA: TGTGCCTGGAGTGGCCAGGGAGGTCAGCCCCAGCATTTT
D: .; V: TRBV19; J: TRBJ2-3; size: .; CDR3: CASSIVAGPSTDTQYF; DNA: TGTGCCAGTAGTATTGTGGCGGGACCGAGCACAGATACGCAGTATTTT
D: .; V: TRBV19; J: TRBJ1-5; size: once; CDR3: CATKMGQANQPQHF; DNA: TGTGCCACCAAAATGGGGCAGGCCAATCAGCCCCAGCATTTT
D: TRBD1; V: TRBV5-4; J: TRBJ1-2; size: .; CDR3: CASSSTGQHGYTF; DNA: TGTGCCAGCAGCTCAACGGGACAGCATGGCTACACCTTC
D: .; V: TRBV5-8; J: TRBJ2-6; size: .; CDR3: CASSSRDSGANVLTF; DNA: TGTGCCAGCAGCTCCCGGGACTCTGGGGCCAACGTCCTGACTTTC
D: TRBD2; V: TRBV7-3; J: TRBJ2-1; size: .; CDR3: CASSLRGSGGEGYNEQFF; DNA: TGTGCCAGCAGCTTAAGAGGGTCGGGAGGCGAGGGCTACAATGAGCAGTTCTTC
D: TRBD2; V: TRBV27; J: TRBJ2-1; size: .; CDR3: CASSFGTSGRGEQFF; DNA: TGTGCCAGCAGTTTCGGGACTAGCGGGAGGGGTGAGCAGTTCTTC
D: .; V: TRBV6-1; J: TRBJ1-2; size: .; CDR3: CASKRGQNYGYTF; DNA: TGTGCCAGCAAGCGAGGACAGAACTATGGCTACACCTTC
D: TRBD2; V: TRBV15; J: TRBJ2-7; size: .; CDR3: CATSRSTSGSYEQYF; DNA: TGTGCCACCAGCAGATCTACTAGCGGCAGCTACGAGCAGTACTTC
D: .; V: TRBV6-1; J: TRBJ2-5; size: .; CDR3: CASSVVTVQETQYF; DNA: TGTGCCAGCAGTGTCGTAACGGTACAGGAGACCCAGTACTTC
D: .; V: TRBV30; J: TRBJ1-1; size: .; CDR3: CARGRLNTEAFF; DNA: TGTGCCCGAGGGCGGCTGAACACTGAAGCTTTCTTT
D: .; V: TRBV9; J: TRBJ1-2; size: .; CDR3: CASSPGQGNYGYTF; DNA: TGTGCCAGCAGCCCAGGGCAAGGAAACTATGGCTACACCTTC
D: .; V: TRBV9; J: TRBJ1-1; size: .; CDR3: CASSPRGGAASTEAFF; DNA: TGTGCCAGCAGCCCCCGTGGAGGGGCTGCGAGCACTGAAGCTTTCTTT